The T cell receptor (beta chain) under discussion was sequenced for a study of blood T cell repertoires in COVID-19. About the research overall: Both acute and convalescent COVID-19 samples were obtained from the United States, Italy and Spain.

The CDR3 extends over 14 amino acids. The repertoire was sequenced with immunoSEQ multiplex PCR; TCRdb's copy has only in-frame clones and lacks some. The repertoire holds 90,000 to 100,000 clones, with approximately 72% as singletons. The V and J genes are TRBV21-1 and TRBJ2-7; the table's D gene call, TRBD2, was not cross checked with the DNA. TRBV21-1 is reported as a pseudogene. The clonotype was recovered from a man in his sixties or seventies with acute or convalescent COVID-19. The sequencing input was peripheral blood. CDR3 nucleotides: TGTGCCAGGATGGCTAGCAAAAGCTCCTACGAGCAGTACTTC. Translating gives CARMASKSSYEQYF.